This TCR beta chain was identified during a study of shared clonotypes between healthy human individuals. Worth noting for this clone: Its target is not known. This same CDR3 is encoded by further DNA sequences in the sample.

The data were produced by immunoSEQ multiplex PCR, yet TCRdb's version contains in-frame clones alone and is incomplete. The data contain about 2.3 million clones, 85% to 95% of them singletons. CDR3 length: 15 residues. V dropped 2 bases and J dropped 1; count of bases not matched to a gene: 0. The germline V gene encodes CDR1 MNHEY and CDR2 SMNVEV (reference sequence). Study-wide results and caveats: Larger estimated richness was generally recorded for naive subsets relative to memory subsets.

The material sequenced was naive CD4+ T cells from PBMCs. Noted subset: CD45RA+ positively selected. This clonotype originated in a man younger than 35 in good health. Some clones in this sample may be carry-over from other donors' samples. This chain links TRBV27 with TRBJ2-1, with 9 bases fitting TRBD2. The CDR3 loop is CASSLAGGSYNEQFF. CDR3 DNA sequence: TGTGCCAGCAGTTTAGCGGGAGGGTCCTACAATGAGCAGTTCTTC.